Described below is a single T cell receptor beta chain sequence and its context. The sample belongs to a study of blood T cell repertoires in COVID-19. Study context: Samples came from the United States, Italy and Spain, spanning acute and convalescent COVID-19.

The table came from immunoSEQ multiplex PCR; TCRdb's copy has only in-frame clones and leaves some out. The sample lists some 45,000 clones; about 86% were seen once. The specimen sequenced was peripheral blood. This clonotype was sampled from a human donor in a cohort sampled during active COVID-19.

CDR3 bases: TGCGCCAGCAGCCCCGGGGGACAGTCAGGCACAGATACGCAGTATTTT. Its translation is CASSPGGQSGTDTQYF. This chain joins TRBV5-1 and TRBJ2-3, with D possibly matching TRBD1 (7 bases). V lost 4 bases and J lost 1, with 16 bases in between. This CDR3 has 16 amino acids. Germline V gene sequence: CDR1 SGHRS, CDR2 YFSETQ.